Listed here are 29 T cell receptor beta chains from one sample, sequenced in a study of CD8+ T cells in alopecia areata. Stated treatment: oral pan-JAK inhibitor, 5-10 mg twice daily. cDNA prepared by RNA extraction and subsequent reverse transcription served as the template for sequencing. Clones were sequenced by immunoSEQ multiplex PCR, and TCRdb holds only the in-frame ones, with some missing. The data show 90,000 to 100,000 clones, 60% to 75% seen once. The sample here was CD8+ T cells sorted from blood, taken at week 4, from a patient treated with tofacitinib. These receptor sequences come from a human donor with alopecia areata.

The chain couples TRBV5-1 to TRBJ2-2; the D is unclear. Trimming shortened V by 6 bases and J by 1 base, and 1 base separated the two germline ends. The CDR3 length is 11 residues. From germline, CDR1 is SGHRS and CDR2 YFSETQ. The CDR3 loop is CASMNTGELFF. The CDR3 nucleotides are TGCGCCAGCATGAACACCGGGGAGCTGTTTTTT.

This clone was counted only a few times. The gene calls are TRBV2 and TRBJ1-2; D may be TRBD1 (5 bases). Germline CDR1 SNHLY, CDR2 FYNNEI. The CDR3 length is 14 residues. Trimming pared 0 bases from V and 5 bases from J, leaving 10 bases between. The CDR3 region is CASSEAVGEYGYTF. CDR3 DNA: TGTGCCAGCAGTGAAGCTGTGGGGGAGTATGGCTACACCTTC.

This chain connects TRBV29-1 to TRBJ2-7, with 10 bases matching TRBD1. The CDR3 is made up of 13 amino acids. Germline loops: CDR1 SQVTM, CDR2 ANQGSEA. V gave up 7 bases and J gave up 2 bases; unmatched junction bases: 5. The CDR3 coding sequence is TGCAGCGCCCGGGACAGGGGAACCTACGAGCAGTACTTC. Protein sequence: CSARDRGTYEQYF.

V gene TRBV7-9 combines with J gene TRBJ2-7; 10 nucleotides align to TRBD2. Per the germline V gene, CDR1 is SEHNR and CDR2 is FQNEAQ (reference sequence). V dropped 5 bases and J dropped 4; count of bases not matched to a gene: 8. The CDR3 sequence is 15 residues long. The CDR3 protein is CASSEEREGYYEQYF. Here the CDR3 DNA reads TGTGCCAGCAGCGAAGAGCGGGAGGGTTATTACGAGCAGTACTTC. The complete variable domain, with remaining parts taken from reference TRBV7-9 and TRBJ2-7, reads DTGVSQNPRHKITKRGQNVTFRCDPISEHNRLYWYRQTLGQGPEFLTYFQNEAQLEKSRLLSDRFSAERPKGSFSTLEIQRTEQGDSAMYLCASSEEREGYYEQYFGPGTRLTVT.

The CDR3 loop is CSVMVQGPEAFF. In nucleotides, the CDR3 is TGCAGCGTTATGGTGCAGGGACCTGAAGCTTTCTTT. The V call is TRBV29-1, the J call TRBJ1-1; a weak D match, TRBD1 (5 bases). The CDR3 loop spans 12 amino acids. Germline assignment: CDR1 SQVTM and CDR2 ANQGSEA. V was clipped by 5 bases and J by 6 bases, with 13 bases between them.

As regards this clone: Other DNA sequences in this specimen translate into the identical CDR3. The J gene is TRBJ2-2, the V gene TRBV9; a weak D match, TRBD2 (6 bases). The CDR3 runs 14 residues. The V gene lost 0 bases and the J gene lost 5 bases, with 8 bases spanning the gap. Germline CDR1 and CDR2: SGDLS and YYNGEE. CDR3 residues: CASSVGGATGELFF. The CDR3 bases are TGTGCCAGCAGCGTAGGCGGGGCGACCGGGGAGCTGTTTTTT.

The count of this clone is one. The chain is built from TRBV15 and TRBJ2-5; D is perhaps TRBD2 (5 bases). V was cut by 1 base and J by 5 bases, with 11 bases left in between. CDR3 length: 14 amino acids. CDR1 is LNHNV, CDR2 YYDKDF, per germline (reference sequence). In DNA, the CDR3 is TGTGCCACCAGCAGAGGGAGGAACTGGGAGACCCAGTACTTC. Amino acids: CATSRGRNWETQYF.

The chain links TRBV9 to TRBJ2-7; 13 nucleotides align to TRBD2. This CDR3 comprises 16 residues. Germline V gene data show CDR1 as SGDLS and CDR2 as YYNGEE. Trimming at V came to 4 bases and at J to 3 bases, leaving 7 bases not matched to a gene. CDR3 in amino acids: CASSRGGTSGIYEQYF. Written as DNA, the CDR3 is TGTGCCAGCAGCAGAGGGGGGACTAGCGGGATCTACGAGCAGTACTTC.

This rearrangement joins TRBV27 to TRBJ1-4, with no clear D. Germline CDR1 is MNHEY and CDR2 is SMNVEV (reference sequence). The CDR3 has 13 amino acids. The V gene lost 5 bases and the J gene lost 3 bases, with 7 bases spanning the gap. The CDR3 nucleotides read TGTGCCAGCAGTGATCTCGCTAATGAAAAACTGTTTTTT. It yields the protein CASSDLANEKLFF.

J is TRBJ2-7 and V is TRBV29-1; 10 bases are a match to TRBD1. From germline, CDR1 is SQVTM and CDR2 ANQGSEA. The CDR3 runs 16 residues. The junction had 16 bases not matched to a gene; V was cut back by 6 bases and J by 5 bases. CDR3 amino acids: CSVRGAGTGVFHEQYF. CDR3 in DNA: TGCAGCGTGCGAGGGGCCGGGACAGGGGTCTTTCACGAGCAGTACTTC.

The chain is built from TRBV6-5 and TRBJ1-2; TRBD1 agrees at 9 bases. The CDR3 has 14 amino acids. The trim removed 0 bases at V and 8 bases at J, leaving 4 bases unmatched. The germline V gene has CDR1 MNHEY and CDR2 SVGAGI. In DNA form, the CDR3 reads TGTGCCAGCAGTTACTCGAACAGGGGGCAAGGCTACACCTTC. Its protein product is CASSYSNRGQGYTF.

This clone was seen a handful of times. The chain carries TRBV19 and TRBJ2-1; D is possibly TRBD2 (6 bases). The length of the CDR3 is 13 residues. The V end was cut by 5 bases, the J end by 4 bases, with 9 bases between. CDR1 LNHDA and CDR2 SQIVND come from the germline V gene (reference sequence). In nucleotides, the CDR3 is TGTGCCAGTAGTCGTGGGGGGTACAATGAGCAGTTCTTC. As protein: CASSRGGYNEQFF. The full variable domain, in which reference TRBV19 and TRBJ2-1 provide the parts outside the CDR3, is DGGITQSPKYLFRKEGQNVTLSCEQNLNHDAMYWYRQDPGQGLRLIYYSQIVNDFQKGDIAEGYSVSREKKESFPLTVTSAQKNPTAFYLCASSRGGYNEQFFGPGTRLTVL.

V is TRBV14 and J is TRBJ2-7; 7 positions match TRBD2. V was pared by 0 bases and J by 6 bases, with 5 bases of the junction left unmatched. The V gene's germline CDR1 is SGHDN and CDR2 FVKESK. The CDR3 consists of 14 residues. DNA for the CDR3: TGTGCCAGCAGCCAAGATCAACTAGCGACCGAGCAGTACTTC. It specifies CASSQDQLATEQYF.

Notes on this clone: Other nucleotide sequences from this sample produce the same CDR3. This rearrangement joins TRBV10-3 to TRBJ2-3; TRBD1 aligns across 7 bases. V lost 5 bases, J lost 0 bases, and 2 bases stayed unmatched. The CDR3 spans 14 residues. Germline V gives CDR1 ENHRY, CDR2 SYGVKD. CDR3 residues: CAISPQGSTDTQYF. The CDR3 nucleotides are TGTGCCATCAGTCCACAGGGGAGCACAGATACGCAGTATTTT.

At least ten counts were recorded for this clone. This sequence joins TRBV5-6 and TRBJ2-1; 7 bases match TRBD1. Germline V gives CDR1 SGHDT, CDR2 YYEEEE. The V and J ends lost 4 bases and 8 bases, in that order; junction bases with no gene match: 9. The CDR3 contains 14 residues. The CDR3 DNA follows: TGTGCCAGCAGCCTCGCGACAGGGCTTGATGAGCAGTTCTTC. This codes for CASSLATGLDEQFF.

The chain links TRBV4-1 to TRBJ1-3; tentative D call: TRBD1 (5 bases). The ends were cut back, 3 bases at V and 0 bases at J, with 9 bases in the middle. The CDR3 is 15 amino acids. Germline V gene data show CDR1 as MGHRA and CDR2 as YSYEKL. The CDR3 sequence is CASSQLGASGNTIYF. For the CDR3, the DNA is TGCGCCAGCAGCCAGTTAGGGGCCTCTGGAAACACCATATATTTT.

There are a few counts of this clone. This chain joins TRBV29-1 and TRBJ2-7, with D tentatively TRBD2 (6 bases). CDR1 is SQVTM, CDR2 ANQGSEA, per germline. V was shortened by 6 bases and J by 4 bases, with 16 bases between the two germline ends. The CDR3 contains 13 residues. The CDR3 protein is CSVLLASEYEQYF. CDR3 nucleotides: TGCAGCGTGCTATTGGCTAGCGAGTACGAGCAGTACTTC.

This clone was counted once. The J gene is TRBJ2-2, the V gene TRBV7-9; 8 bases fit TRBD2. This CDR3 has 16 residues. Germline CDR1 is SEHNR and CDR2 is FQNEAQ (reference sequence). V shed 3 bases, J shed 1 base, and the junction held 4 bases outside the gene matches. The CDR3, as DNA: TGTGCCAGCAGCTTTCCCGGGGGGGTGAACACCGGGGAGCTGTTTTTT. Its protein is CASSFPGGVNTGELFF.

This chain connects TRBV6-6 to TRBJ2-7, with 9 bases that match TRBD1. With V trimmed by 4 bases and J by 3 bases, 4 bases remained unmatched. The CDR3 sequence is 14 residues long. CDR1 and CDR2 (germline): MNHNY, SVGAGI (reference sequence). CDR3 protein: CASSFGGQGYEQYF. The CDR3 region has the DNA TGTGCCAGCAGTTTCGGGGGACAGGGCTACGAGCAGTACTTC.

The V and J genes are TRBV25-1 and TRBJ2-2, with 7 bases that match TRBD1. The CDR3 sequence is 14 residues long. The J segment lost 2 bases and the V segment lost 6 bases, leaving 3 bases of the junction unmatched. CDR1 MGHDK and CDR2 SYGVNS come from the germline V gene. CDR3 sequence (DNA): TGTGCCAGCAGGGGGACAGACAACACCGGGGAGCTGTTTTTT. As protein: CASRGTDNTGELFF.

The V call is TRBV7-9, the J call TRBJ2-1; perhaps TRBD2 as D (6 bases). Trimming pared 7 bases from V and 4 bases from J, leaving 14 bases between. The CDR3 is made up of 14 amino acids. Per the germline V gene, CDR1 is SEHNR and CDR2 is FQNEAQ (reference sequence). The CDR3 protein is CASTDGREYNEQFF. Here the CDR3 DNA reads TGTGCCAGCACCGATGGGCGGGAATACAATGAGCAGTTCTTC. The full variable domain, with the rest looked up from reference TRBV7-9 and TRBJ2-1, is DTGVSQNPRHKITKRGQNVTFRCDPISEHNRLYWYRQTLGQGPEFLTYFQNEAQLEKSRLLSDRFSAERPKGSFSTLEIQRTEQGDSAMYLCASTDGREYNEQFFGPGTRLTVL.

The chain is built from TRBV11-2 and TRBJ2-7; D tentatively fits TRBD1 or TRBD2 (6 bases each). With 1 base removed from V and 3 bases from J, the gap between germline ends came to 13 bases. Germline V CDR1 and CDR2: SGHAT, FQNNGV. CDR3 length: 15 residues. CDR3 in DNA: TGTGCCAGCAGCTTAGTGCCCGGGGGCGACTACGAGCAGTACTTC. This codes for CASSLVPGGDYEQYF.

The rearrangement links TRBV6-5 to TRBJ2-7, with D unresolved. Trimming cost V 8 bases and J 2 bases, with 10 bases left between them. This CDR3 spans 12 amino acids. Germline V CDR1 and CDR2: MNHEY, SVGAGI. CDR3 sequence reads: CASRTAPYEQYF. The CDR3 nucleotides are TGTGCCAGCCGGACGGCCCCCTACGAGCAGTACTTC.

This clone was detected once. Other DNA variants within this sample encode the same CDR3. This sequence joins TRBV13 and TRBJ2-7, with a weak D call TRBD1 (5 bases). The CDR3 is 14 residues long. Germline values: CDR1 PRHDT, CDR2 FYEKMQ (reference sequence). V was pared by 0 bases and J by 0 bases, with 6 bases between. Written as DNA, the CDR3 is TGTGCCAGCAGCTTAGGACAGGTCTCCTACGAGCAGTACTTC. Residues: CASSLGQVSYEQYF.

This chain joins TRBV9 and TRBJ2-3; D is perhaps TRBD1 (5 bases). V gave up 5 bases and J gave up 2 bases, with 15 bases separating them. The CDR3 extends over 15 amino acids. Germline values: CDR1 SGDLS, CDR2 YYNGEE. CDR3 DNA: TGTGCCAGCAGTGCACAGGTTTTGGACACAGATACGCAGTATTTT. As protein: CASSAQVLDTDTQYF.

The chain employs TRBV7-9 and TRBJ1-1; 7 nucleotides align to TRBD1. This CDR3 is built from 15 residues. Germline V lookup: CDR1 SEHNR, CDR2 FQNEAQ (reference sequence). Trimming took 5 bases from V and 0 from J; bases not matched to a gene: 6. Here the CDR3 reads CASSGIQGLNTEAFF. The CDR3 DNA reads as TGTGCCAGCAGCGGAATACAGGGGTTGAACACTGAAGCTTTCTTT.

In its sample, this clone was seen a few times. The chain links TRBV9 to TRBJ1-3; TRBD1 aligns across 7 bases. The CDR3 sequence is 16 residues long. V was pared by 4 bases and J by 4 bases, with 11 bases of the junction left unmatched. CDR1 and CDR2 from the germline V gene are SGDLS and YYNGEE. CDR3 bases: TGTGCCAGCAGCCCCCCTGACAGGGATAACGGAAACACCATATATTTT. Residues: CASSPPDRDNGNTIYF. The whole variable domain, remainder taken from reference TRBV9 and TRBJ1-3, is DSGVTQTPKHLITATGQRVTLRCSPRSGDLSVYWYQQSLDQGLQFLIQYYNGEERAKGNILERFSAQQFPDLHSELNLSSLELGDSALYFCASSPPDRDNGNTIYFGEGSWLTVV.

This clone was detected a few times. The rearrangement uses TRBV29-1 and TRBJ1-2, with 8 bases lining up with TRBD1. From germline, CDR1 is SQVTM and CDR2 ANQGSEA. The V gene end was trimmed by 4 bases and the J gene end by 4 bases; junction bases not matched to a gene: 11. The CDR3 sequence is 15 residues long. The CDR3 DNA sequence: TGCAGCGTTGTGCCTGCGGACAGGGAAATCTATGGCTACACCTTC. Translated, it gives CSVVPADREIYGYTF.

V usage is TRBV7-9 and J usage is TRBJ2-7; D gene uncertain. Germline-derived CDR1 and CDR2 are SEHNR and FQNEAQ (reference sequence). With 5 bases removed from V and 3 bases from J, the gap between germline ends came to 5 bases. The CDR3 is 11 amino acids. CDR3 residues: CASSTNYEQYF. The CDR3 DNA sequence: TGTGCCAGCAGCACAAACTACGAGCAGTACTTC.